This T cell receptor (beta chain) was retrieved from a study of neurological immune-mediated disorders. At least ten counts were recorded for this clonotype. Its antigen is not identified. MiXCR, run by TCRdb on the 5' RACE reads, gives a single entry per CDR3 protein. Here the sample spans roughly 30,000 distinct CDR3 sequences, less than 25% being singletons. Points from the study as a whole: HTLV-1-associated myelopathy ranked highest for TCR clonal expansion and multiple sclerosis lowest, beneath healthy controls.

Germline CDR1 SGHKS, CDR2 YYEKEE (reference sequence). V was clipped by 0 bases and J by 0 bases, with 7 bases between them. The CDR3 totals 14 residues. The receptor was derived from a man in his fifties with HTLV-1-associated myelopathy (HAM/TSP). The V and J genes are TRBV5-5 and TRBJ2-7, with D uncertain. Specimen: CD4+ T cells from blood. CDR3 amino acids: CASSLEAISYEQYF. DNA for the CDR3: TGTGCCAGCAGCTTGGAGGCAATCTCCTACGAGCAGTACTTC.